This T cell receptor (beta chain) was recovered during a study of technical replicates of blood from a few donors. The length of the CDR3 is 14 residues. Trimming shortened V by 4 bases and J by 6 bases, and 15 bases separated the two germline ends. Germline values: CDR1 SGHRS, CDR2 YFSETQ. TCRdb's table, derived via immunoSEQ multiplex PCR, lists solely in-frame clones and lacks some. The table has tens of thousands of clones, roughly 91% seen once; the top ten hold about 3.9%. Sequenced sample: PBMCs. This chain joins TRBV5-1 and TRBJ2-3; D remains ambiguous. This TCR came from a human donor in good health. Some clones in this sample may be carry-over from other donors' samples. The CDR3 sequence: CASSLQTTLDTQYF. The DNA for the CDR3 is TGCGCCAGCAGCCTACAAACTACACTTGATACGCAGTATTTT.